The 24 T cell receptor beta chains presented below share a single source sample, sequenced in a study of T-cell reconstitution after alpha-beta-depleted transplantation in children (dated by TCRdb to the mid-2010s). What the work shows at the level of the full study, not this receptor alone: Hyperexpanded clone frequencies declined over subsequent months; after one year, T-cell counts and TCRbeta diversity were mostly attributed to newly produced T cells.

What these receptors recognize is not known. The label giving this sample's treatment or condition can be read as: allogeneic hematopoietic cell transplantation with graft depleted of TCRalphabeta T cells and CD19 B cells. Libraries were constructed by PCR. This sample was sequenced with an Illumina HiSeq 2500. TCR library preparation used molecular barcoding, with unique molecular identifiers applied to normalize quantification of the TCRbeta repertoire. Starting from the raw public reads, TCRdb applied fastp trimming at Q25, assembled clones with MiXCR and retained in-frame beta chains. Every distinct CDR3 protein forms one entry, paired with its most common genes and DNA. The sample contains around 300,000 distinct CDR3 sequences, 7.5% to 9% of them found a single time. 9.1% of the sample is held by the ten biggest clonotypes. Here the sequenced sample was peripheral blood, taken 360 days after TCRalphabeta/CD19-depleted stem cell transplant. These TCRs come from a female patient aged 2-9 years who had a stem cell transplant for Fanconi anemia, so the T cells may come from the graft donor.

This clonotype was seen at least ten times. The genes are TRBV20-1 and TRBJ2-5; a weak D match, TRBD2 (5 bases). Trimming stripped 2 bases from V and 2 bases from J, with 12 bases between. The CDR3 is 14 residues long. From germline, CDR1 is DFQATT and CDR2 SNEGSKA (reference sequence). The CDR3 here is CSARYPDSQETQYF. The CDR3 bases are TGCAGTGCTAGATATCCGGACTCACAAGAGACCCAGTACTTC.

This clonotype was observed once. This chain uses TRBV24-1 with TRBJ2-7; no reliable D call. The CDR3 covers 14 residues. CDR1 is KGHDR and CDR2 is SFDVKD in the germline V gene. Between the trimmed V and J ends, which lost 4 bases and 2 bases, there was a span of 11 bases. CDR3 bases: TGTGCCACCAGTGACCCTCGCGATCCCTACGAGCAGTACTTC. Translated: CATSDPRDPYEQYF.

This clonotype was picked up many times. This rearrangement joins TRBV13 to TRBJ2-3; D gene ambiguous. Trimming removed 4 bases at V and 4 bases at J, with 3 bases between. Germline assignment: CDR1 PRHDT and CDR2 FYEKMQ (reference sequence). The length of the CDR3 is 11 residues. The CDR3 DNA is TGTGCCAGCAGCTACTCAGATACGCAGTATTTT. Its protein is CASSYSDTQYF.

This clonotype was detected many times. V usage is TRBV7-2 and J usage is TRBJ2-2; 7 nucleotides line up with TRBD2. The V and J ends lost 8 bases and 1 base, in that order; junction bases with no gene match: 4. This CDR3 region has 14 residues. Germline V lookup: CDR1 SGHTA, CDR2 FQGNSA. CDR3 residues: CASLSGENTGELFF. The CDR3 bases are TGTGCCAGCTTGAGCGGGGAGAACACCGGGGAGCTGTTTTTT.

The sample holds many counts of this clonotype. The chain employs TRBV28 and TRBJ1-2, with D unclear. Germline CDR1 reads MDHEN; CDR2 reads SYDVKM. Trimming took 3 bases from V and 3 from J, leaving 14 bases between them. CDR3 length: 15 amino acids. The CDR3 loop is CASSFGRSSDYGYTF. For the CDR3, the DNA is TGTGCCAGCAGTTTTGGCAGGTCGTCTGACTATGGCTACACCTTC.

In this sample, this clonotype turned up many times. This sequence joins TRBV12-3 or TRBV12-4 and TRBJ1-1; D not resolved. V was clipped by 7 bases and J by 1 base, with 10 bases between them. The CDR3 runs to 13 residues. DNA for the CDR3: TGTGCCAGCACCCTACACAAGAACACTGAAGCTTTCTTT. The encoded protein is CASTLHKNTEAFF.

This clonotype appeared a few times. The gene calls are TRBV7-2 and TRBJ2-7; 10 bases align to TRBD1. The CDR3 covers 15 residues. Germline values: CDR1 SGHTA, CDR2 FQGNSA. V lost 6 bases to trimming and J lost 2 bases; unmatched junction nucleotides: 7. CDR3 DNA sequence: TGTGCCAGCAGTTCAGGGGGGACAGGGGCCTACGAGCAGTACTTC. Protein sequence: CASSSGGTGAYEQYF.

The CDR3 sequence: CSARPTGGNQPQHF. The CDR3, as DNA: TGCAGTGCTAGACCGACAGGGGGCAATCAGCCCCAGCATTTT. The chain joins TRBV20-1 to TRBJ1-5, with TRBD1 identical over 8 bases. Germline CDR1 and CDR2: DFQATT and SNEGSKA (reference sequence). After removal of 2 bases from V and 2 bases from J, the junction contained 2 bases not matched to a gene. CDR3 length: 14 amino acids.

The chain is built from TRBV4-3 and TRBJ1-1; D is undetermined. The length of the CDR3 is 13 residues. V lost 1 base and J 0 bases, leaving 3 bases between the germline ends. CDR1 and CDR2 (germline): LGHNA, YSLEER. For the CDR3, the DNA is TGCGCCAGCAGCCAAGTGATGAACACTGAAGCTTTCTTT. Translating gives CASSQVMNTEAFF.

Ten or more counts support this clonotype. The genes are TRBV20-1 and TRBJ2-3; D uncertain. CDR3 length: 14 amino acids. V dropped 3 bases and J dropped 2 bases, with 12 bases sitting between them. In germline, CDR1 is DFQATT, CDR2 SNEGSKA (reference sequence). The DNA of the CDR3 is TGCAGTGCTAGTCCCTTAACGTTCACAGATACGCAGTATTTT. Translation gives CSASPLTFTDTQYF.

The V gene is TRBV11-2, the J gene TRBJ1-2; weak D call: TRBD1 (6 bases). This CDR3 spans 13 amino acids. The germline CDR1 and CDR2 sequences are SGHAT and FQNNGV. V shed 4 bases and J shed 3 bases, with 9 bases lying between them. This CDR3 is CASSWDTYYGYTF. As DNA, the CDR3 is TGTGCCAGCAGCTGGGACACATACTATGGCTACACCTTC.

This clonotype was picked up one time. The chain employs TRBV6-5 and TRBJ1-2; 7 nucleotides match TRBD1. The CDR3 loop spans 14 amino acids. The germline CDR1 and CDR2 sequences are MNHEY and SVGAGI. V gave up 8 bases and J gave up 3 bases; unmatched junction bases: 9. As DNA, the CDR3 is TGTGCCAGCGTTAGGACAGGTCGAGACTATGGCTACACCTTC. Its protein is CASVRTGRDYGYTF.

This clonotype showed up just a few times. The rearrangement joins TRBV10-3 to TRBJ1-1; tentatively, D is TRBD1 (5 bases). Germline V lookup: CDR1 ENHRY, CDR2 SYGVKD. The CDR3 length is 11 residues. The V and J ends lost 8 bases and 4 bases respectively, with 8 bases between them. The CDR3 sequence is CAIGGGTEAFF. DNA for the CDR3: TGTGCCATCGGGGGGGGCACTGAAGCTTTCTTT.

Only a few counts were recorded for this clonotype. The chain recombines TRBV5-1 with TRBJ1-1, with unresolved D. V lost 5 bases, J lost 0 bases, and 11 bases lay in between. This CDR3 spans 14 amino acids. Germline assignment: CDR1 SGHRS and CDR2 YFSETQ. The CDR3 loop is CASRSGYMNTEAFF. The CDR3 coding sequence is TGCGCCAGCAGGTCGGGATATATGAACACTGAAGCTTTCTTT. Based on the CDR3 plus reference TRBV5-1 and TRBJ1-1, the full variable domain is KAGVTQTPRYLIKTRGQQVTLSCSPISGHRSVSWYQQTPGQGLQFLFEYFSETQRNKGNFPGRFSGRQFSNSRSEMNVSTLELGDSALYLCASRSGYMNTEAFFGQGTRLTVV.

This clonotype was seen a handful of times. The genes are TRBV6-2 or TRBV6-3 and TRBJ2-5; D call uncertain. This CDR3 has 13 residues. Germline CDR1 is MNHEY and CDR2 is SVGEGT. The V end lost 0 bases, the J end lost 5 bases, and 7 bases lay between the germline ends. Here the CDR3 reads CASSYSVPETQYF. For the CDR3, the DNA is TGTGCCAGCAGTTACTCGGTTCCGGAGACCCAGTACTTC.

The chain combines TRBV5-1 with TRBJ2-2; D is possibly TRBD1 (6 bases). There are 15 residues in the CDR3. Germline lookup yields CDR1 SGHRS and CDR2 YFSETQ. The V gene lost 4 bases and the J gene lost 4 bases, with 14 bases spanning the gap. CDR3: CASSGPGAGTGELFF. The CDR3 DNA is TGCGCCAGCAGCGGACCAGGGGCAGGCACCGGGGAGCTGTTTTTT. Supplemented by reference TRBV5-1 and TRBJ2-2, the full variable domain reads KAGVTQTPRYLIKTRGQQVTLSCSPISGHRSVSWYQQTPGQGLQFLFEYFSETQRNKGNFPGRFSGRQFSNSRSEMNVSTLELGDSALYLCASSGPGAGTGELFFGEGSRLTVL.

This clonotype was found a few times. In nucleotides, the CDR3 is TGTGCCAGCAGTTACTATTCCACCATTAACACTAGCGGGGGCTCTACCTACGAGCAGTACTTC. Amino acids: CASSYYSTINTSGGSTYEQYF. The genes are TRBV6-2 or TRBV6-3 and TRBJ2-7, with 11 bases aligning to TRBD2. This CDR3 region has 21 residues. CDR1 MNHEY and CDR2 SVGEGT come from the germline V gene. V shed 1 base, J shed 2 bases, and the junction held 19 bases outside the gene matches.

The chain carries TRBV2 and TRBJ1-5; no reliable D call. This CDR3 has 15 residues. Between the trimmed V and J ends, which lost 5 bases and 2 bases, there was a span of 13 bases. CDR1 is SNHLY, CDR2 FYNNEI, per germline. This CDR3 reads CASSSGQVRNQPQHF. CDR3 DNA sequence: TGTGCCAGCAGTTCAGGTCAGGTTCGCAATCAGCCCCAGCATTTT.

The gene calls are TRBV7-6 and TRBJ1-3; D perhaps matches TRBD1 (5 bases). V was shortened by 2 bases and J by 2 bases, with 13 bases between the two germline ends. This CDR3 has 16 residues. Germline CDR1 is SGHVS and CDR2 is FNYEAQ. The CDR3 coding sequence is TGTGCCAGCAGCTTAACTCCCGGGGCCCCTGGAAACACCATATATTTT. It specifies CASSLTPGAPGNTIYF.

This clonotype was seen repeatedly, ten times or more. The junction shows a germline mismatch at one end, possibly a read error. V and J are TRBV12-3 or TRBV12-4 and TRBJ2-2; the match to TRBD2 covers 7 bases. The CDR3 runs 13 residues. In nucleotides, the CDR3 is TGTGCCAGCAGTTTCCTGATTCCCCGGGAGGTGTTTTTT. Translated, it gives CASSFLIPREVFF.

In this sample, this clonotype turned up many times. The chain combines TRBV5-1 with TRBJ1-1; D remains ambiguous. The CDR3 sequence is 13 residues long. V was pared by 6 bases and J by 0 bases, with 9 bases between. Germline lookup yields CDR1 SGHRS and CDR2 YFSETQ. The CDR3 nucleotides read TGCGCCAGCATGTCGCAAGTGAACACTGAAGCTTTCTTT. Protein sequence: CASMSQVNTEAFF.

In this sample, this clonotype turned up many times. The rearrangement joins TRBV20-1 to TRBJ1-5; the match to TRBD1 covers 7 bases. Germline CDR1 DFQATT, CDR2 SNEGSKA (reference sequence). Trimming cost V 6 bases and J 7 bases; bases outside gene matches: 12. There are 14 residues in the CDR3. The CDR3 DNA reads as TGCAGTGCCCCCGTTGCGAGGGGGCGGCAGCCCCAGCATTTT. It encodes CSAPVARGRQPQHF.

This clonotype came up many times. The CDR3 region is CSVEVLGTGDYEQYF. CDR3 nucleotides: TGCAGCGTTGAAGTATTGGGGACAGGTGACTACGAGCAGTACTTC. The chain combines TRBV29-1 with TRBJ2-7; 8 bases match TRBD1. The CDR3 sequence is 15 residues long. Germline loops: CDR1 SQVTM, CDR2 ANQGSEA. After removal of 1 base from V and 3 bases from J, the junction contained 8 bases not matched to a gene.

This clonotype was recorded at least ten times. The chain uses TRBV20-1 and TRBJ2-1; D remains unclear. V lost 3 bases and J 6 bases, leaving 9 bases between the germline ends. Germline V lookup: CDR1 DFQATT, CDR2 SNEGSKA (reference sequence). The CDR3 has 12 residues. Written as DNA, the CDR3 is TGCAGTGCTAGTAGGGTTAGCAATGAGCAGTTCTTC. Encoded protein: CSASRVSNEQFF.